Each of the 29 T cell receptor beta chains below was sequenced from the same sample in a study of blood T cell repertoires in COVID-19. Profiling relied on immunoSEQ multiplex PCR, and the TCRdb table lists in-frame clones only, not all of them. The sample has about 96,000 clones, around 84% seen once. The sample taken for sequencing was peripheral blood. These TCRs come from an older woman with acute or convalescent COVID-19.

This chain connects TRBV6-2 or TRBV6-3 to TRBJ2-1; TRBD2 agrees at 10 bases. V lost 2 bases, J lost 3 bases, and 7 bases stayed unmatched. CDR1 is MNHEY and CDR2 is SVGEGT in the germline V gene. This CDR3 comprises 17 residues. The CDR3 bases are TGTGCCAGCAGTTACAGTTGGCTAGCGGGGGACTACAATGAGCAGTTCTTC. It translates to CASSYSWLAGDYNEQFF.

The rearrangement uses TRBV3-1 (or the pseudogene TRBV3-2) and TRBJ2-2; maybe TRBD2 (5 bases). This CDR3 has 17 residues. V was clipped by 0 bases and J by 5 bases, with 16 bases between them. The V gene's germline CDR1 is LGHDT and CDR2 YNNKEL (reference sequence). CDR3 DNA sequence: TGTGCCAGCAGCCAAGAATGGGGTGTCTCGGGGACCGGGGAGCTGTTTTTT. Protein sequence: CASSQEWGVSGTGELFF.

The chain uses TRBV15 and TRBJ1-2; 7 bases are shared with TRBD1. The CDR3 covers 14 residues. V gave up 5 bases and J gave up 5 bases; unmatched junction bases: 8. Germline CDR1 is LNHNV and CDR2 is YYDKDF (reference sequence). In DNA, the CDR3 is TGTGCCACCAGCCGCGATCCGACAGGGTATGGCTACACCTTC. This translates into CATSRDPTGYGYTF.

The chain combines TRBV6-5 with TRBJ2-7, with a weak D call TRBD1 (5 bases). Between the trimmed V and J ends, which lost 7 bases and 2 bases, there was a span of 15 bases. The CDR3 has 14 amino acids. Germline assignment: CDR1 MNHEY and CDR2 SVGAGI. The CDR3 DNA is TGTGCCAGCAACGTTGACAGATTGACCTACGAGCAGTACTTC. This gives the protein CASNVDRLTYEQYF.

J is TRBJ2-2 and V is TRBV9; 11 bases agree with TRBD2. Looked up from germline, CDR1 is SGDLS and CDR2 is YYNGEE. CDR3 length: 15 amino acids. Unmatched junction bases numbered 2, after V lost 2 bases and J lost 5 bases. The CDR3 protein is CASSVSSGGTGELFF. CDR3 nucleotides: TGTGCCAGCAGCGTTTCTAGCGGGGGGACCGGGGAGCTGTTTTTT.

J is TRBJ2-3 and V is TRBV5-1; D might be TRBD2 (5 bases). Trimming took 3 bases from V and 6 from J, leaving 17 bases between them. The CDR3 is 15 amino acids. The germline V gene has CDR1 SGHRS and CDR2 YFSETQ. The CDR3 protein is CASSSSEGPRDTQYF. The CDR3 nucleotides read TGCGCCAGCAGCTCCTCCGAGGGTCCGCGGGATACGCAGTATTTT.

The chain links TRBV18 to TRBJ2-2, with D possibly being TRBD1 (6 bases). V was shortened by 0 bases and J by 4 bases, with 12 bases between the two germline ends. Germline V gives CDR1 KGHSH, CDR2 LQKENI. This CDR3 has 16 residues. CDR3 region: CASSPPQQGFTGELFF. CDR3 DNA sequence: TGTGCCAGCTCACCACCGCAACAGGGCTTCACCGGGGAGCTGTTTTTT.

The CDR3 DNA follows: TGTGCCAGCAGCGGAGGGGCAGGGGCTGTCTCTGGGGCCAACGTCCTGACTTTC. Its protein is CASSGGAGAVSGANVLTF. V gene TRBV7-8 combines with J gene TRBJ2-6; D tentatively reads TRBD1 or TRBD2 (6 bases each). Germline loops: CDR1 SGHVS, CDR2 FQNEAQ. V was clipped by 5 bases and J by 0 bases, with 17 bases between them. CDR3 length equals 18 residues.

CDR3 sequence: CASSEAIGGTGDEQFF. The CDR3 nucleotides are TGTGCCAGCAGTGAAGCAATCGGGGGGACGGGAGATGAGCAGTTCTTC. V usage is TRBV6-1 and J usage is TRBJ2-1; 7 bases map to TRBD2. The germline V gene has CDR1 MNHNS and CDR2 SASEGT. V lost 0 bases, J lost 8 bases, and 10 bases stayed unmatched. This CDR3 is 16 amino acids long.

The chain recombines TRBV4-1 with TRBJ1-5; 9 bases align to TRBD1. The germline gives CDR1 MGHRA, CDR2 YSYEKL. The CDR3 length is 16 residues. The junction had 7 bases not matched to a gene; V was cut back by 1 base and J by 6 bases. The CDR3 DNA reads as TGCGCCAGCAGCCAAGCAATACAGGGGGCAGCTCAGCCCCAGCATTTT. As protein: CASSQAIQGAAQPQHF.

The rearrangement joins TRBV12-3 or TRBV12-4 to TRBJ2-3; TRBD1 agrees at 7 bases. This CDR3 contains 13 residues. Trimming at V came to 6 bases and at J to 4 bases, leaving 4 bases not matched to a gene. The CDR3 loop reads CASRLDRADTQYF. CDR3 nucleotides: TGTGCCAGCAGACTAGACAGGGCAGATACGCAGTATTTT.

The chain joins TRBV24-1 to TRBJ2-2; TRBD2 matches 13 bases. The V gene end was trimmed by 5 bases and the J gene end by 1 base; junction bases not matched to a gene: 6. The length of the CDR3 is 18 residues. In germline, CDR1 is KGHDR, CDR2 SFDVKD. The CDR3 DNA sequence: TGTGCCACCAGTGGCTTACTAGCGGGGGGGATGAACACCGGGGAGCTGTTTTTT. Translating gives CATSGLLAGGMNTGELFF.

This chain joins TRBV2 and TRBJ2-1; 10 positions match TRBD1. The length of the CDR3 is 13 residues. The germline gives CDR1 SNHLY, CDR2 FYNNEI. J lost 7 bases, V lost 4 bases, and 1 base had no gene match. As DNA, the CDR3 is TGTGCCAGCAGTGTGGACAGGGGGAATGAGCAGTTCTTC. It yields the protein CASSVDRGNEQFF.

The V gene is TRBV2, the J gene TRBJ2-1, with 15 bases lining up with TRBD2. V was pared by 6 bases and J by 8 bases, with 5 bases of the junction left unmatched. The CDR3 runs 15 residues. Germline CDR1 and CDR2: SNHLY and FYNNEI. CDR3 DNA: TGTGCCAGCAGCCCTAGGACTAGCGGGGGGGATGAGCAGTTCTTC. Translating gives CASSPRTSGGDEQFF.

This CDR3 reads CASSLGGRQGAGELFF. In nucleotides, the CDR3 is TGTGCCAGCAGCTTAGGAGGGCGACAGGGGGCCGGGGAGCTGTTTTTT. The chain combines TRBV7-9 with TRBJ2-2, with TRBD1 identical over 9 bases. V lost 1 base and J lost 6; bases outside the gene matches: 6. CDR1 and CDR2 (germline): SEHNR, FQNEAQ (reference sequence). This CDR3 is 16 amino acids long.

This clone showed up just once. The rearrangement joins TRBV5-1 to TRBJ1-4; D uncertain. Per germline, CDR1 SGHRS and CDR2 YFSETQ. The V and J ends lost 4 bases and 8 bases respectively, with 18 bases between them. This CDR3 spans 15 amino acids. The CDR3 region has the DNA TGCGCCAGCAGCCGTGGGCCCCGAAGTGAGGAAAAACTGTTTTTT. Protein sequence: CASSRGPRSEEKLFF.

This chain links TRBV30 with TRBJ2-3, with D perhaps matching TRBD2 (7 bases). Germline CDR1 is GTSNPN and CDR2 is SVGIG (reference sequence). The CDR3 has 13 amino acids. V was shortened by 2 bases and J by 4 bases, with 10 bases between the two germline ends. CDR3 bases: TGTGCCTGGAGTCCGGGGGGCGCAGATACGCAGTATTTT. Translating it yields CAWSPGGADTQYF. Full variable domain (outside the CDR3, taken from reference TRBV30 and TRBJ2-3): SQTIHQWPATLVQPVGSPLSLECTVEGTSNPNLYWYRQAAGRGLQLLFYSVGIGQISSEVPQNLSASRPQDRQFILSSKKLLLSDSGFYLCAWSPGGADTQYFGPGTRLTVL.

The CDR3 DNA reads as TGTGCCTGGAGTACCACCGGGACTACGCCTGGCTACACCTTC. Protein: CAWSTTGTTPGYTF. This chain connects TRBV30 to TRBJ1-2; D is possibly TRBD1 (5 bases). Germline values: CDR1 GTSNPN, CDR2 SVGIG (reference sequence). CDR3 length: 14 amino acids. Trimming left V 2 bases short and J 7 bases short, with 17 bases between.

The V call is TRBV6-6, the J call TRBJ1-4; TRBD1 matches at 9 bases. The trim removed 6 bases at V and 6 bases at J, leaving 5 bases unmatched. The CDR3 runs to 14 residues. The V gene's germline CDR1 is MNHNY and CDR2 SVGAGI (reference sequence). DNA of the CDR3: TGTGCCAGCAGCTCGGACAGGGGCGATGAAAAACTGTTTTTT. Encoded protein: CASSSDRGDEKLFF.

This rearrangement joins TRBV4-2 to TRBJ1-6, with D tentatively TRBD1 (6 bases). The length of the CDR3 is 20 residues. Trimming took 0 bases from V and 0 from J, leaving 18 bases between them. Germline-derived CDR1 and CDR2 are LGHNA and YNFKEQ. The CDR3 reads CASSQDIPDSPSSYNSPLHF. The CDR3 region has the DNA TGTGCCAGCAGCCAAGATATCCCGGACAGCCCAAGCTCCTATAATTCACCCCTCCACTTT.

CDR3 in DNA: TGTGCCAGCAGCTCTCCGGGACAGGGGTTTGAAGCTTTCTTT. Translated: CASSSPGQGFEAFF. The chain has TRBV5-4 and TRBJ1-1; 10 bases are a match to TRBD1. Trimming at V came to 3 bases and at J to 7 bases, leaving 6 bases not matched to a gene. CDR1 SGHNT and CDR2 YYREEE come from the germline V gene (reference sequence). The CDR3 is made up of 14 amino acids.

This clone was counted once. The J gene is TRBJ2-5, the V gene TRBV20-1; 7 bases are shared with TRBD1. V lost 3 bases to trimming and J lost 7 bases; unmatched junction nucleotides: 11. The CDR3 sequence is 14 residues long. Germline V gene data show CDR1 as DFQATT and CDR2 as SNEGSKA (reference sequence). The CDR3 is CSASPPGGLGTQYF. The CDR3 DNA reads TGCAGTGCTAGTCCGCCAGGGGGTCTCGGGACCCAGTACTTC.

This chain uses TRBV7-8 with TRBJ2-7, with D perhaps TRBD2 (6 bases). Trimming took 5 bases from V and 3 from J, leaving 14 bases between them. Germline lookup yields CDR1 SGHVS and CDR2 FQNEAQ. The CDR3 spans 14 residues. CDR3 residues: CASSGAGGNYEQYF. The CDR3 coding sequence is TGTGCCAGCAGCGGGGCAGGCGGGAACTACGAGCAGTACTTC.

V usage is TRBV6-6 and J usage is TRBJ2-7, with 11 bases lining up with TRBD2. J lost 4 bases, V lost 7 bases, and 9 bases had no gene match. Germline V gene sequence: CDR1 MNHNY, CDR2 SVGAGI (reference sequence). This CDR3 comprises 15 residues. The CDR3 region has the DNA TGTGCCAGCACCGTAGCGGGGGGGCCTCAATACGAGCAGTACTTC. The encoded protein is CASTVAGGPQYEQYF.

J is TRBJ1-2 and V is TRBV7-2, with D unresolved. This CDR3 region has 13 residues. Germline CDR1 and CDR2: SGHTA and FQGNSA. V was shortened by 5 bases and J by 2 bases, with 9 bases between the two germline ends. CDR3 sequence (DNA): TGTGCCAGCAGCCTAATATCCAACTATGGCTACACCTTC. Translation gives CASSLISNYGYTF. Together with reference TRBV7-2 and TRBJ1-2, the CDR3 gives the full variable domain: GAGVSQSPSNKVTEKGKDVELRCDPISGHTALYWYRQSLGQGLEFLIYFQGNSAPDKSGLPSDRFSAERTGGSVSTLTIQRTQQEDSAVYLCASSLISNYGYTFGSGTRLTVV.

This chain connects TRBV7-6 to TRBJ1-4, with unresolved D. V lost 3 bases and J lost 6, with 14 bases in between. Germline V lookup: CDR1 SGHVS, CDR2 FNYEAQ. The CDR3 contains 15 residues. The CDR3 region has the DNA TGTGCCAGCAGCTTCTTCGCAGGCAATTATGAAAAACTGTTTTTT. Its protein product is CASSFFAGNYEKLFF.

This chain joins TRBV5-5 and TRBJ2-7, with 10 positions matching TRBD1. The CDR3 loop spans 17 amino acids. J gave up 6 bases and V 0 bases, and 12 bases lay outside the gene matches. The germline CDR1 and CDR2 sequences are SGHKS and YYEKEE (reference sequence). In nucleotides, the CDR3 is TGTGCCAGCAGCTTGGTGGGTTTCCGGACAGGGGGATCCGAGCAGTACTTC. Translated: CASSLVGFRTGGSEQYF.

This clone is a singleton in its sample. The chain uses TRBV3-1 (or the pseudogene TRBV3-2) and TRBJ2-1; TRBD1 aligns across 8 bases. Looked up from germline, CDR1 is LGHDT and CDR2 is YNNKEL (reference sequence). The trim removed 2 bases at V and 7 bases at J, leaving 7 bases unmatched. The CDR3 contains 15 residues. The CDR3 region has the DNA TGTGCCAGCAGCCAACAGGGGGCGCGGGATAATGAGCAGTTCTTC. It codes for CASSQQGARDNEQFF.

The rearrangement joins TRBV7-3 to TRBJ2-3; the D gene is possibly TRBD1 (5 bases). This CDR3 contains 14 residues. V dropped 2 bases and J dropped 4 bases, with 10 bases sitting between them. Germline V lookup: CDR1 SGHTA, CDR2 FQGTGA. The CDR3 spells CASSLLGLSDTQYF. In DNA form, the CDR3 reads TGTGCCAGCAGCTTACTGGGGCTGTCAGATACGCAGTATTTT.